A selection of T cell receptor beta chains follows, all from one sample in a study of CD4 T cells in relation to SARS-CoV-2 and coronaviruses. Profiled with immunoSEQ multiplex PCR; TCRdb holds only in-frame clones, not every one. The table has about 36,000 clones, around 83% seen once. These receptors are not linked to any known antigen. Material for sequencing was naive CD4+ T cells from PBMCs, cultured in vitro. These receptors were obtained from an adult with COVID-19. Each CDR3 is given with its conserved first and last residue. The D gene is left open where the match is weak. Where a row states a size, it is once, few, many or the class of an expanded clone; other rows omit it.

v_call,d_call,clone_size,j_call,cdr3_nt,cdr3_aa
TRBV5-8,TRBD1,-,TRBJ2-5,TGTGCCAGCAGCTTGGGAGTGAGGACAGGGGGCGGCGAGACCCAGTACTTC,CASSLGVRTGGGETQYF
TRBV27,TRBD1,-,TRBJ2-1,TGTGCCAGCAGTTCCCTCGACAGGGCGCTACGTACTCTGGATGAGCAGTTCTTC,CASSSLDRALRTLDEQFF
TRBV5-1,-,-,TRBJ2-5,TGCGCCAGCAGCTCGCAGTTGGATGAGACCCAGTACTTC,CASSSQLDETQYF
TRBV24-1,-,-,TRBJ2-3,TGTGCCACCAGTGTTGGCGGGACGGTAACAGATACGCAGTATTTT,CATSVGGTVTDTQYF
TRBV19,TRBD1,-,TRBJ2-1,TGTGCCAGTAGATTGGACAGGGACTCCTACAATGAGCAGTTCTTC,CASRLDRDSYNEQFF
TRBV28,-,few,TRBJ1-6,TGTGCCAGCCAGACCCGAGGATCACCCCTCCACTTT,CASQTRGSPLHF
TRBV5-1,-,-,TRBJ1-3,TGCGCCAGCAGCGCAAACAGGGCCGGAAACACCATATATTTT,CASSANRAGNTIYF
TRBV9,-,few,TRBJ1-6,TGTGCCAGCAGCGTAGATCAAGGGGGACATAATTCACCCCTCCACTTT,CASSVDQGGHNSPLHF
TRBV5-1,TRBD2,-,TRBJ2-1,TGCGCCAGCAGCTTGGAGATTAGCGGGGGTGAGCAGTTCTTC,CASSLEISGGEQFF
TRBV5-1,TRBD1,-,TRBJ2-3,TGCGCCAGCAGCGGGGGGACAGGGAGTCGGACAGATACGCAGTATTTT,CASSGGTGSRTDTQYF